This section outlines one T cell receptor (beta chain) sequence together with its context. Sample-barcoded 5' priming and a J-beta primer mix drove a second PCR of roughly 6 to 12 cycles. TCRdb passed the 5' RACE reads through MiXCR, listing each CDR3 protein once. The sample includes about 1 million distinct CDR3 sequences, around 25% of them seen just once. CDR3 length: 15 residues. V dropped 7 bases and J dropped 3; count of bases not matched to a gene: 8. Germline V gene data show CDR1 as SEHNR and CDR2 as FQNEAQ (reference sequence). The data derive from a study of blood T cells in healthy people across ages. This sample also belongs to another study, concerning T cells of mothers and their children. From that report: cDNA was made from all extracted RNA, 1.5 ug per 15 ul. With unrelated pairs as the comparison, related mother-child pairs had a slightly higher overlap that was not significant.

The sequence was obtained from a girl aged 2-10 years in good health. This sequence joins TRBV7-9 and TRBJ2-1; TRBD1 matches at 8 bases. Input material: blood. For the CDR3, the DNA is TGTGCCAGCAAGCACGACAGGGGCCTCTACAATGAGCAGTTCTTC. Protein sequence: CASKHDRGLYNEQFF. Using reference TRBV7-9 and TRBJ2-1 for the parts outside the CDR3, the full variable domain is DTGVSQNPRHKITKRGQNVTFRCDPISEHNRLYWYRQTLGQGPEFLTYFQNEAQLEKSRLLSDRFSAERPKGSFSTLEIQRTEQGDSAMYLCASKHDRGLYNEQFFGPGTRLTVL.